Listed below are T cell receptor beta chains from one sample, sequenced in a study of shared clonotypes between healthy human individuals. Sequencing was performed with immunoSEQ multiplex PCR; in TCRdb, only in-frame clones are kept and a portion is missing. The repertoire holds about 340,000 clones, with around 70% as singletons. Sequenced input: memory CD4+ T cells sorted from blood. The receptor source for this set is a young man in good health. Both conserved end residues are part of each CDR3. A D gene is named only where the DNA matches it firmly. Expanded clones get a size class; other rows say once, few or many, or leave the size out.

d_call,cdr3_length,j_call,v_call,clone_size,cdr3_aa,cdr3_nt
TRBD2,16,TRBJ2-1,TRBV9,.,CASSVTSGRSYNEQFF,TGTGCCAGCAGCGTTACTAGCGGGAGGTCCTACAATGAGCAGTTCTTC
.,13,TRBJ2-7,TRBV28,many,CASSLPQGPEQYF,TGTGCCAGCAGTTTACCTCAGGGGCCCGAGCAGTACTTC
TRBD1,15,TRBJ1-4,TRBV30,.,CAWDHGQARNEKLFF,TGTGCCTGGGATCACGGACAGGCTAGAAATGAAAAACTGTTTTTT
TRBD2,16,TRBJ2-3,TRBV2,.,CASSEIAGVKSDTQYF,TGTGCCAGCAGTGAGATAGCGGGAGTTAAGTCAGATACGCAGTATTTT
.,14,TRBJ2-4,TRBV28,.,CASGPGTIKNIQYF,TGTGCCAGCGGTCCAGGAACCATAAAAAACATTCAGTACTTC
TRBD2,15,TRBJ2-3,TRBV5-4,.,CASSSGLAGTDTQYF,TGTGCCAGCAGCTCGGGACTAGCGGGCACAGATACGCAGTATTTT
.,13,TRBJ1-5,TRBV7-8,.,CASSVGGDQPQHF,TGTGCCAGCAGCGTGGGGGGAGACCAGCCCCAGCATTTT
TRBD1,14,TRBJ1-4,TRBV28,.,CASRPGQEIEKLFF,TGTGCCAGCAGACCGGGACAGGAGATTGAAAAACTGTTTTTT
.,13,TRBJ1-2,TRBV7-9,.,CASSLADRGGYTF,TGTGCCAGCAGCTTAGCCGATCGTGGGGGCTACACCTTC
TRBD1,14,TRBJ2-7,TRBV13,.,CASSLGQGAYEQYF,TGTGCCAGCAGCCTCGGACAGGGAGCCTACGAGCAGTACTTC
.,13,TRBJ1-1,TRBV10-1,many,CASRFQLNTEAFF,TGCGCCAGCAGGTTTCAATTGAACACTGAAGCTTTCTTT
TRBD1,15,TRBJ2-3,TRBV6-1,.,CASRRTGGSTDTQYF,TGTGCCAGCCGCAGGACAGGGGGAAGCACAGATACGCAGTATTTT
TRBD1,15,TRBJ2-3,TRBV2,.,CASSRTGGDTDTQYF,TGTGCCAGCAGCAGGACAGGTGGAGACACAGATACGCAGTATTTT
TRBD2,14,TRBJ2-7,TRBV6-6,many,CASSRLAGAYEQYF,TGTGCCAGCAGTAGACTAGCGGGAGCCTATGAGCAGTACTTC
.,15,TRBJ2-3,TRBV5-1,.,CASSLDPGATDTQYF,TGCGCCAGCAGCTTGGATCCGGGGGCCACAGATACGCAGTATTTT
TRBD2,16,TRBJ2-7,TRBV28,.,CASSPGGIQKRYEQYF,TGTGCCAGCAGTCCCGGGGGGATCCAAAAACGCTACGAGCAGTACTTC
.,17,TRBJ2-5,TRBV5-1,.,CASSPNPSGGVLETQYF,TGCGCCAGCAGCCCCAACCCGAGCGGCGGAGTCCTAGAGACCCAGTACTTC
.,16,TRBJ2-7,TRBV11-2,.,CASSRLFTGAGNEQYF,TGTGCCAGCAGCCGTTTATTCACTGGGGCGGGCAACGAGCAGTACTTC
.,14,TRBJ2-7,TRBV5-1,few,CASSLGQGLDEQYF,TGCGCCAGCAGCTTGGGCCAGGGGTTAGACGAGCAGTACTTC
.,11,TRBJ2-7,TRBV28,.,CASSHPGRRYF,TGTGCCAGCAGCCACCCGGGACGACGGTACTTC
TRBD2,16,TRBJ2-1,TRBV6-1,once,CASSDELAGSYNEQFF,TGTGCCAGCAGTGACGAACTAGCGGGCTCCTACAATGAGCAGTTCTTC
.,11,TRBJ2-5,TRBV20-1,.,CSASAIETQYF,TGCAGTGCTAGCGCCATAGAGACCCAGTACTTC
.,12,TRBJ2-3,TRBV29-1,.,CSVEGGTDTQYF,TGCAGCGTTGAGGGTGGCACAGATACGCAGTATTTT
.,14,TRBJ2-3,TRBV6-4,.,CASSPDWGTDTQYF,TGTGCCAGCAGCCCCGATTGGGGCACAGATACGCAGTATTTT
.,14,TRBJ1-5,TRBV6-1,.,CASSVQDSNQPQHF,TGTGCCAGCAGTGTTCAGGATAGCAATCAGCCCCAGCATTTT
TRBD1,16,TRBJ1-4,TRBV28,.,CASTGGTGGPNEKLFF,TGTGCCAGCACCGGAGGAACAGGGGGGCCTAATGAAAAACTGTTTTTT
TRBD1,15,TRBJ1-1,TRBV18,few,CASSPWDRVDTEAFF,TGTGCCAGCTCACCATGGGACAGGGTGGACACTGAAGCTTTCTTT
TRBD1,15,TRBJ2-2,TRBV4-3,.,CASSQARGMGRALFF,TGCGCCAGCAGCCAAGCCAGGGGGATGGGAAGGGCGCTGTTTTTT
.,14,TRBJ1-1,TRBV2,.,CASGVWGVNTEAFF,TGTGCCAGCGGGGTGTGGGGAGTGAACACTGAAGCTTTCTTT
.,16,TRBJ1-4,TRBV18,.,CASSPRGLATNEKLFF,TGTGCCAGCTCACCCCGGGGGCTTGCAACTAATGAAAAACTGTTTTTT
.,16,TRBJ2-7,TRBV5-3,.,CARSLACRGRAYEQYF,TGTGCCAGAAGCTTGGCCTGTCGAGGCAGAGCCTACGAGCAGTACTTC
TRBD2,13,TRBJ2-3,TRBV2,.,CASLAGEADTQYF,TGTGCCAGCTTAGCGGGAGAGGCAGATACGCAGTATTTT
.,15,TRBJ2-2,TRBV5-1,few,CASSYDGANTGELFF,TGCGCCAGCAGCTACGATGGAGCGAACACCGGGGAGCTGTTTTTT
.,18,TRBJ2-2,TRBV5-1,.,CASSSPNLTVPNTGELFF,TGCGCCAGCAGCTCACCTAACCTGACAGTCCCCAACACCGGGGAGCTGTTTTTT